Below are 10 T cell receptor beta chains sequenced from a single sample in a study of blood T cell repertoires in COVID-19. Libraries were prepared by immunoSEQ multiplex PCR; TCRdb keeps only in-frame clonotypes and omits some of them. The data hold roughly 30,000 clones, with roughly 84% observed a single time. Sequenced material: peripheral blood. The receptors here all came from a human donor in a cohort sampled during active COVID-19.

The gene calls are TRBV7-9 and TRBJ1-1; TRBD1 agrees at 7 bases. In germline, CDR1 is SEHNR, CDR2 FQNEAQ (reference sequence). The CDR3 has 15 amino acids. V trimming: 2 bases; J trimming: 5 bases; junction bases outside the gene matches: 8. The CDR3 DNA reads TGTGCCAGCAGCTTACCCGACAGGGCTGGGACTGAAGCTTTCTTT. Translating it yields CASSLPDRAGTEAFF.

This chain uses TRBV6-5 with TRBJ1-2, with D uncertain. The CDR3 is 12 residues long. Germline-derived CDR1 and CDR2 are MNHEY and SVGAGI. Trimming left V 5 bases short and J 11 bases short, with 15 bases between. CDR3 in DNA: TGTGCCAGCAGTCCGACGGGAATAGGGTACACCTTC. Its protein product is CASSPTGIGYTF.

The gene calls are TRBV5-4 and TRBJ1-4; weak D call: TRBD1 (6 bases). CDR3 size: 13 residues. From germline, CDR1 is SGHNT and CDR2 YYREEE (reference sequence). V was trimmed by 10 bases and J by 4 bases, leaving 14 bases between them. CDR3 bases: TGTGCCGGCGCACAGGGCCGTAATGAAAAACTGTTTTTT. It translates to CAGAQGRNEKLFF.

This clone has a handful of counts. This rearrangement joins TRBV4-3 to TRBJ1-2, with 8 bases that match TRBD1. Germline V gene sequence: CDR1 LGHNA, CDR2 YSLEER. The CDR3 is 14 amino acids. V lost 1 base, J lost 8 bases, and 6 bases stayed unmatched. In nucleotides, the CDR3 is TGCGCCAGCAGCCAAGTCCCGGACAGGGACGGCTACACCTTC. Translation: CASSQVPDRDGYTF.

The rearrangement joins TRBV5-8 to TRBJ2-7, with 9 bases fitting TRBD1. Germline loops: CDR1 SGHTS, CDR2 YDEGEE. Trimming cost V 4 bases and J 1 base; bases outside gene matches: 3. CDR3 length: 14 amino acids. The CDR3 bases are TGTGCCAGCAGCAGGACAGGGGTTTCCTACGAGCAGTACTTC. Protein: CASSRTGVSYEQYF.

A word on this clone: Other DNA variants within this sample encode the same CDR3. This chain uses TRBV30 with TRBJ1-2; D gene unclear. In germline, CDR1 is GTSNPN, CDR2 SVGIG (reference sequence). The CDR3 contains 13 residues. Trimming removed 3 bases at V and 1 base at J, with 9 bases between. This CDR3 is CAWSLGINYGYTF. The CDR3 nucleotides are TGTGCCTGGAGCCTCGGGATTAACTATGGCTACACCTTC.

V and J are TRBV5-4 and TRBJ2-3; TRBD2 aligns across 10 bases. V was clipped by 4 bases and J by 4 bases; unmatched bases: 6. Germline CDR1 is SGHNT and CDR2 is YYREEE (reference sequence). CDR3 length: 15 residues. CDR3 bases: TGTGCCAGCAGCCGGTCAGCGGGGGGGGCAGATACGCAGTATTTT. Protein: CASSRSAGGADTQYF.

This chain uses TRBV5-1 with TRBJ1-1; maybe TRBD1 (5 bases). The ends were cut back, 7 bases at V and 0 bases at J, with 13 bases in the middle. Germline V gene data show CDR1 as SGHRS and CDR2 as YFSETQ. The CDR3 covers 14 residues. The CDR3: CASGGSTMNTEAFF. Written as DNA, the CDR3 is TGCGCCAGCGGGGGGTCCACTATGAACACTGAAGCTTTCTTT.

The chain recombines TRBV7-2 with TRBJ2-3; 7 bases map to TRBD2. J was trimmed by 4 bases and V by 3 bases; bases with no gene match: 7. The CDR3 loop spans 15 amino acids. In germline, CDR1 is SGHTA, CDR2 FQGNSA. CDR3 nucleotide sequence: TGTGCCAGCAGCTTGCGCGGGGGTGGGGCAGATACGCAGTATTTT. Protein product: CASSLRGGGADTQYF.

In this sample, this clone turned up once. Other DNA sequences from this sample encode an identical CDR3 as well. The V call is TRBV28, the J call TRBJ1-2; D call uncertain. CDR1 and CDR2 from the germline V gene are MDHEN and SYDVKM. With 6 bases removed from V and 2 bases from J, the gap between germline ends came to 4 bases. The CDR3 covers 11 residues. This CDR3 is CASSSNYGYTF. The CDR3, as DNA: TGTGCCAGCAGCTCCAACTATGGCTACACCTTC.